These 30 T cell receptor beta chains came from one sample sequenced in a study of T cells after somatic rescue of genetic block. Using immunoSEQ multiplex PCR, the repertoire was profiled, and TCRdb retains in-frame clones only, with some absent. Found here are tens of thousands of clones, around 90% of them singletons; the top ten hold about 3%. Sequencing was performed on peripheral blood mononuclear cells (PBMCs). These receptors originate from a man aged 40-50 years.

This clone has a single count. The chain joins TRBV7-8 to TRBJ2-1, with 9 bases lining up with TRBD2. Germline V gene lookup returns CDR1 SGHVS and CDR2 FQNEAQ. Trimming at V came to 3 bases and at J to 0 bases, leaving 3 bases not matched to a gene. The CDR3 loop spans 16 amino acids. The CDR3 loop is CASSFPSGASYNEQFF. As DNA, the CDR3 is TGTGCCAGCAGCTTTCCTAGCGGGGCCTCCTACAATGAGCAGTTCTTC.

For this clone: A junction end diverges from the germline sequence, so it may reflect a read error. This sequence joins TRBV7-8 and TRBJ1-1, with no clear D. CDR1 and CDR2 from the germline V gene are SGHVS and FQNEAQ. The CDR3 runs 12 residues. CDR3 nucleotide sequence: TGTGCCAGCAGCTCCAAAGACACAGAAGCTTTCTTT. Its translation: CASSSKDTEAFF.

V usage is TRBV11-2 and J usage is TRBJ1-5; D is undetermined. Between the trimmed V and J ends, which lost 5 bases and 0 bases, there was a span of 5 bases. The CDR3 is 13 amino acids. CDR1 is SGHAT and CDR2 is FQNNGV in the germline V gene. CDR3 sequence: CASSRNSNQPQHF. CDR3 DNA: TGTGCCAGCAGCCGTAATAGCAATCAGCCCCAGCATTTT.

This clone appeared a single time. The rearrangement links TRBV5-8 to TRBJ2-3; no firm D call. In germline, CDR1 is SGHTS, CDR2 YDEGEE. CDR3 length equals 13 residues. The V and J ends lost 2 bases and 4 bases respectively, with 8 bases between them. DNA for the CDR3: TGTGCCAGCAGCTTCGTTTTGGCAGATACGCAGTATTTT. Translation: CASSFVLADTQYF.

The genes are TRBV25-1 and TRBJ2-3; D may be TRBD2 (6 bases). This CDR3 spans 15 amino acids. V was pared by 0 bases and J by 4 bases, with 11 bases between. Germline V gives CDR1 MGHDK, CDR2 SYGVNS. CDR3 amino acids: CASSEYGGYPDTQYF. The CDR3 nucleotides are TGTGCCAGCAGTGAATATGGAGGGTACCCAGATACGCAGTATTTT. Full variable domain (missing parts from reference TRBV25-1 and TRBJ2-3): EADIYQTPRYLVIGTGKKITLECSQTMGHDKMYWYQQDPGMELHLIHYSYGVNSTEKGDLSSESTVSRIRTEHFPLTLESARPSHTSQYLCASSEYGGYPDTQYFGPGTRLTVL.

Comments on this clone: Other nucleotide sequences in the sample specify the same CDR3. The chain employs TRBV6-5 and TRBJ1-5; D ambiguous. This CDR3 spans 13 amino acids. The germline V gene has CDR1 MNHEY and CDR2 SVGAGI. V lost 2 bases, J lost 1 base, and 3 bases lay in between. Here the CDR3 DNA reads TGTGCCAGCAGTTACGGCAGCAATCAGCCCCAGCATTTT. It yields the protein CASSYGSNQPQHF.

This chain links TRBV2 with TRBJ2-3, with 9 positions matching TRBD1. Germline assignment: CDR1 SNHLY and CDR2 FYNNEI. The CDR3 covers 15 residues. Germline trimming cut 6 bases from V and 1 base from J; bases unmatched to any gene: 5. The CDR3 sequence: CASRQQGAGTDTQYF. The CDR3 DNA follows: TGTGCCAGCAGGCAACAGGGGGCAGGCACAGATACGCAGTATTTT.

This clone was observed a few times. The V gene is TRBV6-1, the J gene TRBJ1-1; D perhaps matches TRBD1 (5 bases). The CDR3 covers 14 residues. V was shortened by 4 bases and J by 1 base, with 10 bases between the two germline ends. The V gene's germline CDR1 is MNHNS and CDR2 SASEGT. The CDR3 DNA is TGTGCCAGCAGTGGATACGGGACGAACACTGAAGCTTTCTTT. Translation gives CASSGYGTNTEAFF.

The chain is built from TRBV7-2 and TRBJ2-7; D call uncertain. Trimming left V 5 bases short and J 3 bases short, with 8 bases between. The CDR3 sequence is 12 residues long. Germline V gene sequence: CDR1 SGHTA, CDR2 FQGNSA. The CDR3 nucleotides are TGTGCCAGCAGCCCCGACGGCTACGAGCAGTACTTC. Translating it yields CASSPDGYEQYF.

This chain joins TRBV27 and TRBJ2-7, with unresolved D. Germline values: CDR1 MNHEY, CDR2 SMNVEV (reference sequence). Trimming stripped 4 bases from V and 3 bases from J, with 19 bases between. The CDR3 runs 16 residues. The CDR3 DNA reads as TGTGCCAGCAGTTCCTCCCAGGTTCATCCCATCTACGAGCAGTACTTC. Its translation: CASSSSQVHPIYEQYF.

The chain carries TRBV18 and TRBJ2-6; the D call may be TRBD1 or TRBD2 (5 bases each). Germline loops: CDR1 KGHSH, CDR2 LQKENI. The CDR3 is 18 amino acids. The V and J ends lost 3 bases and 0 bases respectively, with 15 bases between them. The chain's CDR3 is CASSPPGAVSSGANVLTF. Written as DNA, the CDR3 is TGTGCCAGCTCACCCCCCGGGGCAGTCAGCTCTGGGGCCAACGTCCTGACTTTC.

This chain connects TRBV9 to TRBJ2-3; TRBD2 is a possible D gene (6 bases). This CDR3 region has 13 residues. Trimming left V 3 bases short and J 6 bases short, with 11 bases between. Looked up from germline, CDR1 is SGDLS and CDR2 is YYNGEE. CDR3 amino acids: CASSGTSLDTQYF. The CDR3 DNA is TGTGCCAGCAGCGGAACTAGCTTGGATACGCAGTATTTT. Full variable domain (missing parts from reference TRBV9 and TRBJ2-3): DSGVTQTPKHLITATGQRVTLRCSPRSGDLSVYWYQQSLDQGLQFLIQYYNGEERAKGNILERFSAQQFPDLHSELNLSSLELGDSALYFCASSGTSLDTQYFGPGTRLTVL.

The genes are TRBV18 and TRBJ1-1, with a possible D match to TRBD1 (6 bases). Germline CDR1 is KGHSH and CDR2 is LQKENI. This CDR3 spans 15 amino acids. With 3 bases removed from V and 2 bases from J, the gap between germline ends came to 13 bases. This chain's CDR3 is CASSPPGTHNTEAFF. CDR3 sequence (DNA): TGTGCCAGCTCACCGCCCGGGACACATAACACTGAAGCTTTCTTT.

This sequence joins TRBV7-9 and TRBJ2-1; D may match TRBD1 or TRBD2 (5 bases each). CDR1 SEHNR and CDR2 FQNEAQ come from the germline V gene (reference sequence). The CDR3 is 12 residues long. Trimming stripped 2 bases from V and 7 bases from J, with 6 bases between. As DNA, the CDR3 is TGTGCCAGCAGCTTATGGGGGAATGAGCAGTTCTTC. Translation gives CASSLWGNEQFF.

The V and J genes are TRBV29-1 and TRBJ2-7; TRBD2 is a possible D gene (5 bases). V was cut by 2 bases and J by 1 base, with 9 bases left in between. The CDR3 covers 13 residues. Germline V gives CDR1 SQVTM, CDR2 ANQGSEA. The CDR3 DNA reads TGCAGCGTTGAATCGGGAACTTCCTACGAGCAGTACTTC. This encodes CSVESGTSYEQYF.

The genes are TRBV5-4 and TRBJ2-1; maybe TRBD2 (6 bases). The germline CDR1 and CDR2 sequences are SGHNT and YYREEE (reference sequence). V lost 6 bases and J 8 bases, leaving 24 bases between the germline ends. The CDR3 sequence is 16 residues long. The CDR3 reads CASNPGGIQAADEQFF. The DNA for the CDR3 is TGTGCCAGCAACCCCGGGGGAATTCAGGCCGCGGATGAGCAGTTCTTC.

The V and J genes are TRBV5-1 and TRBJ2-7; 11 bases are shared with TRBD2. The CDR3 runs 16 residues. V shed 0 bases and J 5 bases; nucleotides not matched to a gene: 7. Per germline, CDR1 SGHRS and CDR2 YFSETQ. CDR3: CASSLGPSGGLDEQYF. The CDR3 region has the DNA TGCGCCAGCAGCTTGGGGCCTAGCGGGGGGCTCGACGAGCAGTACTTC. Full variable domain (rest looked up from reference TRBV5-1 and TRBJ2-7): KAGVTQTPRYLIKTRGQQVTLSCSPISGHRSVSWYQQTPGQGLQFLFEYFSETQRNKGNFPGRFSGRQFSNSRSEMNVSTLELGDSALYLCASSLGPSGGLDEQYFGPGTRLTVT.

This rearrangement joins TRBV7-2 to TRBJ2-1; 9 bases are shared with TRBD1. V dropped 5 bases and J dropped 8; count of bases not matched to a gene: 4. This CDR3 is 13 amino acids long. In germline, CDR1 is SGHTA, CDR2 FQGNSA. CDR3 region: CASSTRDRDEQFF. The CDR3 DNA reads as TGTGCCAGCAGCACCCGGGACAGGGATGAGCAGTTCTTC.

CDR3 in DNA: TGTGCCAGCAGTGACGGGGGGGCAGATACGCAGTATTTT. Translating it yields CASSDGGADTQYF. The chain is built from TRBV6-4 and TRBJ2-3, with 7 positions matching TRBD2. The trim removed 2 bases at V and 4 bases at J, leaving 0 bases unmatched. Per the germline V gene, CDR1 is MRHNA and CDR2 is SNTAGT. CDR3 length equals 13 residues.

The chain carries TRBV18 and TRBJ1-6, with D tentatively TRBD1 (5 bases). This CDR3 is 13 amino acids long. Germline-derived CDR1 and CDR2 are KGHSH and LQKENI. With 3 bases removed from V and 10 bases from J, the gap between germline ends came to 10 bases. The CDR3 nucleotides are TGTGCCAGCTCACCGACAGTACAGTCACCCCTCCACTTT. It codes for CASSPTVQSPLHF.

The chain is built from TRBV5-1 and TRBJ2-7; weak D call: TRBD2 (6 bases). Trimming removed 0 bases from V and 3 bases from J, with 13 bases in between. Germline CDR1 is SGHRS and CDR2 is YFSETQ. The CDR3 is 15 amino acids. The CDR3 here is CASSLGRGRDYEQYF. The CDR3 nucleotides read TGCGCCAGCAGCTTGGGGAGGGGACGGGACTACGAGCAGTACTTC.

The chain joins TRBV4-2 to TRBJ2-7; tentative D call: TRBD2 (5 bases). V shed 4 bases and J shed 5 bases, with 15 bases lying between them. Germline loops: CDR1 LGHNA, CDR2 YNFKEQ. The CDR3 has 14 amino acids. DNA of the CDR3: TGTGCCAGCAGCCCCTCCGGGGAACCCAACGAGCAGTACTTC. Protein product: CASSPSGEPNEQYF.

The rearrangement links TRBV15 to TRBJ1-5; the D is unclear. V shed 0 bases and J shed 3 bases, with 12 bases lying between them. This CDR3 region has 16 residues. CDR1 and CDR2 from the germline V gene are LNHNV and YYDKDF (reference sequence). DNA for the CDR3: TGTGCCACCAGCAGAGATTCGGCCAGCTACAATCAGCCCCAGCATTTT. Translating it yields CATSRDSASYNQPQHF.

The chain employs TRBV6-8 and TRBJ1-3, with D perhaps matching TRBD1 (6 bases). CDR3 length equals 17 residues. Trimming stripped 0 bases from V and 4 bases from J, with 16 bases between. Germline CDR1 MNHGY, CDR2 SAAAGT. CDR3 sequence: CASSYSGRGREGNTIYF. The CDR3 coding sequence is TGTGCCAGCAGTTACTCTGGTCGGGGGCGCGAAGGAAACACCATATATTTT.

This rearrangement joins TRBV9 to TRBJ2-6; the match to TRBD2 covers 9 bases. The CDR3 sequence is 18 residues long. Germline V gene lookup returns CDR1 SGDLS and CDR2 YYNGEE. The J segment lost 0 bases and the V segment lost 6 bases, leaving 10 bases of the junction unmatched. CDR3 amino acids: CASTPRLADSSGANVLTF. The CDR3 region has the DNA TGTGCCAGCACCCCAAGACTAGCGGATAGCTCTGGGGCCAACGTCCTGACTTTC. Supplemented by reference TRBV9 and TRBJ2-6, the full variable domain reads DSGVTQTPKHLITATGQRVTLRCSPRSGDLSVYWYQQSLDQGLQFLIQYYNGEERAKGNILERFSAQQFPDLHSELNLSSLELGDSALYFCASTPRLADSSGANVLTFGAGSRLTVL.

V usage is TRBV7-8 and J usage is TRBJ1-5, with D perhaps matching TRBD1 (5 bases). Trimming removed 5 bases from V and 0 bases from J, with 8 bases in between. CDR1 is SGHVS, CDR2 FQNEAQ, per germline. The length of the CDR3 is 14 residues. CDR3 nucleotides: TGTGCCAGCAGCCGGGGGGATAGCAATCAGCCCCAGCATTTT. Residues: CASSRGDSNQPQHF.

Only one count was recorded for this clone. The chain recombines TRBV11-3 with TRBJ2-3; D perhaps matches TRBD2 (6 bases). The CDR3 length is 17 residues. The germline V gene encodes CDR1 SGHNT and CDR2 YENEEA. V lost 0 bases and J 4 bases, leaving 17 bases between the germline ends. CDR3 loop: CASSLDRGGVGSDTQYF. CDR3 in DNA: TGTGCCAGCAGCTTAGACCGGGGAGGCGTGGGTTCAGATACGCAGTATTTT.

The chain combines TRBV5-4 with TRBJ1-5; D possibly corresponds to TRBD1 (5 bases). In germline, CDR1 is SGHNT, CDR2 YYREEE (reference sequence). The CDR3 consists of 17 residues. Trimming removed 5 bases from V and 6 bases from J, with 24 bases in between. The CDR3 DNA is TGTGCCAGCAGTTGGGGACCCCAGGGCGGGAGCGGTCAGCCCCAGCATTTT. Its translation: CASSWGPQGGSGQPQHF.

The rearrangement uses TRBV7-5 and TRBJ1-1; whether TRBD1, the table's D call, matches the DNA was not checked. TRBV7-5 is termed a pseudogene. The CDR3 extends over 14 amino acids. CDR3 loop: CARSPRVTNTEAFF. The CDR3 DNA reads TGTGCCAGAAGCCCCAGGGTCACAAACACTGAAGCTTTCTTT.

The chain has TRBV5-8 and TRBJ1-4; 9 bases align to TRBD1. Germline assignment: CDR1 SGHTS and CDR2 YDEGEE. CDR3 length: 18 residues. Germline trimming cut 5 bases from V and 0 bases from J; bases unmatched to any gene: 11. DNA of the CDR3: TGTGCCAGCAGGCGCCCGGGACAGGGAATTGCAACTAATGAAAAACTGTTTTTT. Its protein product is CASRRPGQGIATNEKLFF.